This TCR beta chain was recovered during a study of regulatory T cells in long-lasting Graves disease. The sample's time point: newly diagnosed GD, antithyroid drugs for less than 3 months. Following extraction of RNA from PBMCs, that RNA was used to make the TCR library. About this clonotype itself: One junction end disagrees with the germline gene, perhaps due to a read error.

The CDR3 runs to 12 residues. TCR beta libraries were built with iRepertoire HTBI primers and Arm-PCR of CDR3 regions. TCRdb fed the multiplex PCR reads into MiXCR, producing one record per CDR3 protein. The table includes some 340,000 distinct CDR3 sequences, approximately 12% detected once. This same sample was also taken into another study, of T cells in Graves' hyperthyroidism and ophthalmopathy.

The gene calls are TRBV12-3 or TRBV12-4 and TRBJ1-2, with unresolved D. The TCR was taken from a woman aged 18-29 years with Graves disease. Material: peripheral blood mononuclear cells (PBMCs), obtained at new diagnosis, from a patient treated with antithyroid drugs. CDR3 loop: CASSFRNYGFTF. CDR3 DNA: TGTGCCAGCAGTTTTCGCAACTATGGCTTCACCTTC.